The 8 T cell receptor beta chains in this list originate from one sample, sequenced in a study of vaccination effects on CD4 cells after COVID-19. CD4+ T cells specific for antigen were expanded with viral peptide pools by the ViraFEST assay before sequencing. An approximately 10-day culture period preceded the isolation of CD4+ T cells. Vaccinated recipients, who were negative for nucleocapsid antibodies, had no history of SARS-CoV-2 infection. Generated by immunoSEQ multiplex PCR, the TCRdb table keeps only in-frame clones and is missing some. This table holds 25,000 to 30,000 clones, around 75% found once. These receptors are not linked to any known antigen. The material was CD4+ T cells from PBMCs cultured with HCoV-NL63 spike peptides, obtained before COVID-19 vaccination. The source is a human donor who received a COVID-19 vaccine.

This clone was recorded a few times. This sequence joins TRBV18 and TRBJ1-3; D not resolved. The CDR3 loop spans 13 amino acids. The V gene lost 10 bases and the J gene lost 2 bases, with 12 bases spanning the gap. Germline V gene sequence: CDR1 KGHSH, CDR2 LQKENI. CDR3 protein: CATQEGPGNTIYF. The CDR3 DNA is TGTGCCACCCAAGAGGGCCCTGGAAACACCATATATTTT.

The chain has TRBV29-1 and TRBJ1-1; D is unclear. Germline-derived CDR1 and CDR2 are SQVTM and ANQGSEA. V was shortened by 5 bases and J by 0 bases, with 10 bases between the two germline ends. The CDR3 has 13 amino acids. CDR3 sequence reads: CSVTQRLNTEAFF. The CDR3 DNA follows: TGCAGCGTTACACAGAGATTGAACACTGAAGCTTTCTTT.

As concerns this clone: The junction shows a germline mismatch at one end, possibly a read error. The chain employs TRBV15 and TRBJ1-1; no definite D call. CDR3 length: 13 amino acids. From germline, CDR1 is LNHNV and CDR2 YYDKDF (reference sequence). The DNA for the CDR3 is TGTGCCACCAGCAGAGATCTGGGGTCAACGGTCGTCTTT. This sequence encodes CATSRDLGSTVVF.

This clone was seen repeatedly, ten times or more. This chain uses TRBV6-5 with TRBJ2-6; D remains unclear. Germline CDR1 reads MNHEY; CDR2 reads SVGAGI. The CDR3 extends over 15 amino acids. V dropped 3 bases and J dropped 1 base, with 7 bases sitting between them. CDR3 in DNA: TGTGCCAGCAGTTATTCGGAATCTGGGGCCAACGTCCTGACTTTC. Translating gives CASSYSESGANVLTF.

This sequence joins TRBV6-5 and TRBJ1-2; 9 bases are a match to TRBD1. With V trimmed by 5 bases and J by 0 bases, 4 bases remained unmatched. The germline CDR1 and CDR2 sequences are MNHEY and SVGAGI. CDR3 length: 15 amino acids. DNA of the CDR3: TGTGCCAGCAGTACAGGGGGCTCTCCTAACTATGGCTACACCTTC. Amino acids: CASSTGGSPNYGYTF.

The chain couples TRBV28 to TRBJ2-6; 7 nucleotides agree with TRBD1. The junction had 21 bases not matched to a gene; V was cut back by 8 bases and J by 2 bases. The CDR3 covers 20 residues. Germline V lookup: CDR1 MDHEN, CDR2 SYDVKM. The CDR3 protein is CASRHRQGGPPLTGANVLTF. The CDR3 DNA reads TGTGCCAGCCGACACCGACAGGGTGGTCCCCCTTTGACTGGGGCCAACGTCCTGACTTTC.

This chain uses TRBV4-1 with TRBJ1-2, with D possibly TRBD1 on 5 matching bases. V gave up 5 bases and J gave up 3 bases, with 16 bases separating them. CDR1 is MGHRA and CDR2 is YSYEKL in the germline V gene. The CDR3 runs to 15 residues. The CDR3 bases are TGCGCCAGCAGCTCCCCAGGGAGGTCGGACTATGGCTACACCTTC. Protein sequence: CASSSPGRSDYGYTF.

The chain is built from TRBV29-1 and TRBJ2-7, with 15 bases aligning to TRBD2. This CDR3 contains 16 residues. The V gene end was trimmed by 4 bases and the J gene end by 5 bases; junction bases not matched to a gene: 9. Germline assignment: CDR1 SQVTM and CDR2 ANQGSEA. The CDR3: CSVVTGTSGRKHEQYF. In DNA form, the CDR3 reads TGCAGCGTTGTAACCGGGACTAGCGGGAGGAAACACGAGCAGTACTTC.